The subject of this entry is one T cell receptor (beta chain). Its cognate antigen is unknown. Vbeta (60) and Jbeta (13) primers were used in the PCR. This table comes from immunoSEQ multiplex PCR, and its TCRdb copy is limited to in-frame clones, with some not included. The sample has over 65,000 clones. The source of the sample is a study of cytomegalovirus exposure and HLA in healthy donors. The study's findings and limits: CMV serostatus alone was available as immune exposure information. As was reported, the classifier diagnosed cytomegalovirus status with high specificity and sensitivity. In an earlier analysis, most TCR beta V segments were productive about 87% or about 30% of the time.

J gave up 5 bases and V 6 bases, and 6 bases lay outside the gene matches. Germline assignment: CDR1 MDHEN and CDR2 SYDVKM. The CDR3 is made up of 13 amino acids. The clonotype originates from a man aged 25-45 years in good health and CMV-seronegative. The source material was PBMCs. The chain couples TRBV28 to TRBJ2-7, with 8 bases lining up with TRBD1. CDR3 sequence reads: CASRKQGVHEQYF. CDR3 DNA sequence: TGTGCCAGCAGAAAACAGGGGGTCCACGAGCAGTACTTC.